Reported below is one TCR beta chain. The data belong to a study of blood T cell repertoires in COVID-19. In the study overall: Acute-phase and convalescent COVID-19 samples originated in the United States, Italy and Spain. PBMCs, B-cell-depleted T cells, or T cells were the source of the cDNA or gDNA that made up the material.

J lost 9 bases, V lost 6 bases, and 13 bases had no gene match. Germline V gene data show CDR1 as SNHLY and CDR2 as FYNNEI. This CDR3 contains 15 residues. Seattle patient enrollment occurred during active infection, with longitudinal follow-up thereafter. Authors' methods: Quantification of nucleated cells was approximated via reference gene primer amplification. Only in-frame clones appear in the TCRdb table, and some are missing; sequencing was by immunoSEQ multiplex PCR. From that table come the V and J calls and clone size; the DNA was used to work out D and trimming. The profile shows roughly 340,000 clones, more than 75% of them singletons.

Sequenced input: peripheral blood. The J gene is TRBJ1-5, the V gene TRBV2; 8 bases are shared with TRBD1. This clonotype was sampled from a woman aged 50 to 60 with COVID-19, enrolled during active disease. Here the CDR3 DNA reads TGTGCCAGCAGCTTGGGACAGGTGGAGTGGAGGCCCCAGCATTTT. Its protein is CASSLGQVEWRPQHF. Full variable domain (missing parts from reference TRBV2 and TRBJ1-5): EPEVTQTPSHQVTQMGQEVILRCVPISNHLYFYWYRQILGQKVEFLVSFYNNEISEKSEIFDDQFSVERPDGSNFTLKIRSTKLEDSAMYFCASSLGQVEWRPQHFGDGTRLSIL.